This TCR beta chain came from a study of STAT3 mutations in large granular lymphocyte leukemia. In the study overall: Over half of T-LGLL patients had one or more immunosuppressive regimens.

Sequenced by immunoSEQ multiplex PCR; TCRdb stores in-frame clones only, minus some. The sample consists of tens of thousands of clones, about 95% of them appearing once. Study-wide results and limits: Some patients had persisting codominant clonotypes that could mask small clones. At least one immunodominant TCR beta clonotype appeared in every T-cell large granular lymphocyte leukemia patient.

Concerning this clone: Its target is unknown.

V lost 6 bases, J lost 4 bases, and 16 bases lay in between. Germline V gene lookup returns CDR1 SGHTA and CDR2 FQGNSA. The CDR3 length is 15 residues. The sequenced sample consisted of peripheral blood mononuclear cells. This sequence was found in a man between 35 and 55 years old with T-cell large granular lymphocyte leukemia. Some clones in this sample may be carry-over from other donors' samples. This sequence joins TRBV7-2 and TRBJ1-5; D may be TRBD1 (6 bases). The CDR3 coding sequence is TGTGCCAGCAGTCGGCGGGACATTCAAAATCAGCCCCAGCATTTT. Translated: CASSRRDIQNQPQHF.